This T cell receptor (beta chain) was recovered during a study of cytomegalovirus exposure and HLA in healthy donors. CDR3 length: 13 amino acids. The V gene end was trimmed by 7 bases and the J gene end by 4 bases; junction bases not matched to a gene: 6. Germline-derived CDR1 and CDR2 are LNHDA and SQIVND (reference sequence). The table came from immunoSEQ multiplex PCR; TCRdb's copy has only in-frame clones and leaves some out. The table includes approximately 76,000 clones, 94% detected once. Material for sequencing was PBMCs. The receptor was isolated from a woman aged 18-29 years in good health and CMV-seropositive. The J gene is TRBJ1-1, the V gene TRBV19; 7 bases agree with TRBD1. This CDR3 reads CASTKTGFTEAFF. DNA of the CDR3: TGTGCCAGTACCAAGACAGGGTTCACTGAAGCTTTCTTT.